The 19 T cell receptor beta chains below come from one sample, sequenced in a study of cytomegalovirus exposure and HLA in healthy donors. It was with 60 Vbeta and 13 Jbeta primers that the PCR ran. The assay was immunoSEQ multiplex PCR, and TCRdb's table has in-frame clones only and misses some. The repertoire consists of some 140,000 clones, with around 82% occurring once and the leading ten covering 5.6%. The source material was PBMCs. These receptors came from a woman in her forties in good health and CMV-seropositive.

This sequence joins TRBV2 and TRBJ2-7; D uncertain. Germline lookup yields CDR1 SNHLY and CDR2 FYNNEI. The CDR3 consists of 12 residues. With 6 bases removed from V and 0 bases from J, the gap between germline ends came to 6 bases. CDR3 protein: CASREPSYEQYF. Here the CDR3 DNA reads TGTGCCAGCAGGGAGCCCTCCTACGAGCAGTACTTC. The variable domain in full, with the rest retrieved from reference TRBV2 and TRBJ2-7, is EPEVTQTPSHQVTQMGQEVILRCVPISNHLYFYWYRQILGQKVEFLVSFYNNEISEKSEIFDDQFSVERPDGSNFTLKIRSTKLEDSAMYFCASREPSYEQYFGPGTRLTVT.

This clone was counted a single time. The rearrangement links TRBV11-3 to TRBJ1-5, with a tentative D call TRBD1 (6 bases). Trimming left V 5 bases short and J 1 base short, with 12 bases between. Germline lookup yields CDR1 SGHNT and CDR2 YENEEA. The CDR3 totals 15 residues. The CDR3 protein is CASSLTGQSNQPQHF. CDR3 DNA: TGTGCCAGCAGCCTAACCGGACAGAGCAATCAGCCCCAGCATTTT.

This clone has more than one count but fewer than ten. The V and J genes are TRBV2 and TRBJ1-1; 8 bases align to TRBD1. The CDR3 runs 14 residues. Germline trimming cut 6 bases from V and 4 bases from J; bases unmatched to any gene: 7. From germline, CDR1 is SNHLY and CDR2 FYNNEI. CDR3 DNA: TGTGCCAGCAGATACAGGGGGATGGTCACTGAAGCTTTCTTT. Protein sequence: CASRYRGMVTEAFF.

This clone was found many times. CDR3 sequence reads: CASSLTEGQGADEQFF. The CDR3 DNA reads as TGTGCCAGCAGCTTAACCGAGGGACAGGGGGCCGATGAGCAGTTCTTC. The chain joins TRBV7-3 to TRBJ2-1, with TRBD1 matching over 12 bases. J gave up 8 bases and V 0 bases, and 5 bases lay outside the gene matches. The CDR3 contains 16 residues. In germline, CDR1 is SGHTA, CDR2 FQGTGA.

The sample holds a few counts of this clone. The chain uses TRBV7-9 and TRBJ2-6; TRBD1 aligns across 8 bases. The CDR3 is made up of 18 amino acids. Germline V gene sequence: CDR1 SEHNR, CDR2 FQNEAQ (reference sequence). V dropped 5 bases and J dropped 0; count of bases not matched to a gene: 9. The CDR3 here is CASSPWTGLSSGANVLTF. As DNA, the CDR3 is TGTGCCAGCAGCCCCTGGACAGGGCTTAGCTCTGGGGCCAACGTCCTGACTTTC.

Ten or more counts support this clone. V and J are TRBV6-5 and TRBJ2-7; 7 positions match TRBD2. Germline CDR1 is MNHEY and CDR2 is SVGAGI. V shed 5 bases, J shed 0 bases, and the junction held 4 bases outside the gene matches. The CDR3 sequence is 14 residues long. This chain's CDR3 is CASSATSASYEQYF. The CDR3 DNA reads as TGTGCCAGCAGTGCCACTAGCGCCTCCTACGAGCAGTACTTC.

The chain carries TRBV28 and TRBJ2-3; the match to TRBD1 covers 9 bases. With 2 bases clipped from V and 6 bases from J, the junction kept 6 bases outside the gene matches. This CDR3 is built from 15 residues. CDR1 MDHEN and CDR2 SYDVKM come from the germline V gene. The chain's CDR3 is CASSLRTGELDTQYF. CDR3 DNA: TGTGCCAGCAGTTTAAGGACAGGGGAGCTGGATACGCAGTATTTT. Variable domain in full (rest from reference TRBV28 and TRBJ2-3): DVKVTQSSRYLVKRTGEKVFLECVQDMDHENMFWYRQDPGLGLRLIYFSYDVKMKEKGDIPEGYSVSREKKERFSLILESASTNQTSMYLCASSLRTGELDTQYFGPGTRLTVL.

The chain couples TRBV11-2 to TRBJ2-3; 13 bases fit TRBD2. CDR1 is SGHAT, CDR2 FQNNGV, per germline. V gave up 5 bases and J gave up 6 bases; unmatched junction bases: 5. There are 15 residues in the CDR3. The chain's CDR3 is CASSRGTSGADTQYF. In DNA form, the CDR3 reads TGTGCCAGCAGCCGAGGGACTAGCGGGGCGGATACGCAGTATTTT.

The V and J genes are TRBV29-1 and TRBJ2-5, with 8 bases identical to TRBD2. Trimming at V came to 6 bases and at J to 5 bases, leaving 5 bases not matched to a gene. This CDR3 has 12 amino acids. Looked up from germline, CDR1 is SQVTM and CDR2 is ANQGSEA. CDR3 sequence (DNA): TGCAGCGTACGGGGGGGGTGGGAGACCCAGTACTTC. Amino acids: CSVRGGWETQYF. Together with reference TRBV29-1 and TRBJ2-5, the CDR3 gives the full variable domain: SAVISQKPSRDICQRGTSLTIQCQVDSQVTMMFWYRQQPGQSLTLIATANQGSEATYESGFVIDKFPISRPNLTFSTLTVSNMSPEDSSIYLCSVRGGWETQYFGPGTRLLVL.

This rearrangement joins TRBV10-2 to TRBJ1-4, with D possibly being TRBD1 (6 bases). The CDR3 spans 14 residues. Per germline, CDR1 WSHSY and CDR2 SAAADI. Trimming took off 9 bases at V and 1 base at J, with 12 bases between the two ends. Here the CDR3 reads CASTSGVTNEKLFF. In DNA form, the CDR3 reads TGCGCCAGTACCTCAGGGGTAACTAATGAAAAACTGTTTTTT.

This chain joins TRBV6-1 and TRBJ1-1, with a weak D call TRBD1 (5 bases). This CDR3 region has 15 residues. Germline V gives CDR1 MNHNS, CDR2 SASEGT. Trimming left V 2 bases short and J 5 bases short, with 15 bases between. In DNA form, the CDR3 reads TGTGCCAGCAGTGAAATTGAGTGGACAACAACTGAAGCTTTCTTT. This sequence encodes CASSEIEWTTTEAFF.

The J gene is TRBJ2-3, the V gene TRBV5-1; no clear D gene. V was shortened by 0 bases and J by 0 bases, with 11 bases between the two germline ends. CDR1 is SGHRS, CDR2 YFSETQ, per germline. The CDR3 has 16 amino acids. CDR3: CASSLALGGSTDTQYF. In DNA form, the CDR3 reads TGCGCCAGCAGCTTGGCCCTTGGCGGAAGCACAGATACGCAGTATTTT. The entire variable domain, with the rest obtained from reference TRBV5-1 and TRBJ2-3, is as follows: KAGVTQTPRYLIKTRGQQVTLSCSPISGHRSVSWYQQTPGQGLQFLFEYFSETQRNKGNFPGRFSGRQFSNSRSEMNVSTLELGDSALYLCASSLALGGSTDTQYFGPGTRLTVL.

The chain combines TRBV30 with TRBJ2-7; TRBD1 matches 9 bases. Germline values: CDR1 GTSNPN, CDR2 SVGIG (reference sequence). The CDR3 totals 15 residues. J gave up 3 bases and V 4 bases, and 10 bases lay outside the gene matches. CDR3 protein: CAWTKYGTGLYEQYF. The CDR3 DNA reads TGTGCCTGGACAAAATACGGGACAGGGCTCTACGAGCAGTACTTC.

CDR3 sequence: CASSPQGDLAFF. CDR3 bases: TGTGCCAGCTCACCACAAGGGGATTTGGCTTTCTTT. The chain has TRBV18 and TRBJ1-1, with D tentatively TRBD1 (5 bases). Germline values: CDR1 KGHSH, CDR2 LQKENI. The CDR3 is 12 amino acids. Trimming removed 1 base from V and 11 bases from J, with 11 bases in between.

The rearrangement joins TRBV12-5 to TRBJ1-2; TRBD1 is a possible D gene (5 bases). Germline values: CDR1 LGHNT, CDR2 FRNRAP. This CDR3 is 15 amino acids long. V was shortened by 7 bases and J by 2 bases, with 17 bases between the two germline ends. The CDR3 DNA reads TGTGCTAGTGCCCAGGGAGGGGTGGAAAACTATGGCTACACCTTC. Translation: CASAQGGVENYGYTF.

The rearrangement joins TRBV7-6 to TRBJ2-7; TRBD2 matches at 14 bases. CDR3 length: 16 amino acids. CDR1 SGHVS and CDR2 FNYEAQ come from the germline V gene. Trimming cost V 1 base and J 3 bases; bases outside gene matches: 2. The CDR3 is CASSLGGLAGVYEQYF. CDR3 DNA sequence: TGTGCCAGCAGCTTAGGGGGACTAGCGGGAGTCTACGAGCAGTACTTC.

This clone was detected only once. The chain uses TRBV27 and TRBJ2-1; TRBD2 matches 10 bases. Trimming took 4 bases from V and 7 from J; bases not matched to a gene: 7. Germline CDR1 reads MNHEY; CDR2 reads SMNVEV (reference sequence). This CDR3 has 15 residues. The CDR3 here is CASSSPGLALNEQFF. The CDR3 coding sequence is TGTGCCAGCAGTTCGCCGGGACTAGCGTTGAATGAGCAGTTCTTC.

The rearrangement links TRBV19 to TRBJ2-6; 12 nucleotides align to TRBD1. The V gene end was trimmed by 8 bases and the J gene end by 1 base; junction bases not matched to a gene: 9. Per the germline V gene, CDR1 is LNHDA and CDR2 is SQIVND (reference sequence). The CDR3 runs 18 residues. The CDR3 loop reads CASGRGQGAPSGANVLTF. CDR3 sequence (DNA): TGTGCCAGTGGTAGGGGACAGGGGGCGCCGTCTGGGGCCAACGTCCTGACTTTC. Complete variable domain (other parts from reference TRBV19 and TRBJ2-6): DGGITQSPKYLFRKEGQNVTLSCEQNLNHDAMYWYRQDPGQGLRLIYYSQIVNDFQKGDIAEGYSVSREKKESFPLTVTSAQKNPTAFYLCASGRGQGAPSGANVLTFGAGSRLTVL.

This clone occurred once. This sequence joins TRBV5-1 and TRBJ1-1, with TRBD1 matching 8 bases. This CDR3 comprises 16 residues. After removal of 5 bases from V and 1 base from J, the junction contained 10 bases not matched to a gene. Germline CDR1 and CDR2: SGHRS and YFSETQ. CDR3 region: CASRREKGTGNTEAFF. The CDR3 DNA sequence: TGCGCCAGCAGAAGAGAAAAAGGGACAGGGAACACTGAAGCTTTCTTT.